The rows below give T cell receptor beta chains drawn from one sample of a study of T-cell reconstitution after alpha-beta-depleted transplantation in children. TCRdb analysed the PCR reads with MiXCR anew, one entry per CDR3 protein. The sample comprises approximately 980,000 distinct CDR3 sequences, roughly 29% of which are singletons, and about 28% rests with the top ten. Sequenced here: PBMCs, mostly from graft donor cells, sampled 360 days after TCRalphabeta/CD19-depleted stem cell transplant. The source of these receptors is a boy younger than two who had a stem cell transplant for SCID, so the T cells may come from the graft donor. CDR3s include the opening cysteine and the closing phenylalanine or tryptophan. A D gene is named only where the DNA matches it firmly. Some rows mark clone size as missing; the rest say once, few, many or name a class of expanded clone.

CDR3 DNA,CDR3 protein,V gene,J gene,D gene,clone size
TGTGCCAGCAGCGACGGGACAGTGGGCGAGCAGTACTTC,CASSDGTVGEQYF,TRBV7-9,TRBJ2-7,TRBD1,-
TGCGCCAGCAGCTTAGGAGGGTGGAGTCAAGAGACCCAGTACTTC,CASSLGGWSQETQYF,TRBV5-1,TRBJ2-5,-,few
TGCAGTGCTAGAGTGGGACTAGCGGGAGGGCGCATCTACAATGAGCAGTTCTTC,CSARVGLAGGRIYNEQFF,TRBV20-1,TRBJ2-1,TRBD2,once
TGTGCCACCAGCAGAGTTCAGGGAGAGGGTGAAAAACTGTTTTTT,CATSRVQGEGEKLFF,TRBV15,TRBJ1-4,-,-
TGTGCCAGCAGTTTGGGGACAGCACCAAAATATGGCTACACCTTC,CASSLGTAPKYGYTF,TRBV12-3/TRBV12-4,TRBJ1-2,TRBD1,-
TGCAGTGCTTCTCGACAGAACTACGAGCAGTACTTC,CSASRQNYEQYF,TRBV20-1,TRBJ2-7,-,-
TGTGCCATCGGCCTCAGGGAGACCGGGGAGCTGTTTTTT,CAIGLRETGELFF,TRBV15,TRBJ2-2,-,-
TGCGCCAGCAGCACTCAGGGGACAGGGCGAGGGAATGAGCAGTTCTTC,CASSTQGTGRGNEQFF,TRBV5-1,TRBJ2-1,TRBD1,few
TGTGCCAGCAGGGCCGGGACAGGGTATGGGAACACTGAAGCTTTCTTT,CASRAGTGYGNTEAFF,TRBV12-3/TRBV12-4,TRBJ1-1,TRBD1,-
TGTGCCAGCAGAAGCAGACCCACCCGGACAGGAACGAACACCGGGGAGCTGTTTTTT,CASRSRPTRTGTNTGELFF,TRBV28,TRBJ2-2,TRBD1,-
TGTGCCAGCAGTTACGCGTGGGGGCTTGGCGAGCAGTACTTC,CASSYAWGLGEQYF,TRBV6-2/TRBV6-3,TRBJ2-7,-,-
TGTGCCAGCAGCAAAGCCCCCTTGATCCTTCCTAGCGGGGGGTTCGCTAGCACAGATACGCAGTATTTT,CASSKAPLILPSGGFASTDTQYF,TRBV21-1,TRBJ2-3,-,few
TGTGCCACCAGTGGAGGGTACAATGAGCAGTTCTTC,CATSGGYNEQFF,TRBV24-1,TRBJ2-1,-,many
TGTGCCAGCAGATCAAGCGGGGGTGGGGCCGAGCAGTACTTC,CASRSSGGGAEQYF,TRBV11-1,TRBJ2-7,TRBD2,-
TGCAGCGTTCGAAGGGAAACACACCCGAACACTGAAGCTTTCTTT,CSVRRETHPNTEAFF,TRBV29-1,TRBJ1-1,-,few
TGTGCCAGCAGCTTGGGCACTAGCGGGGGTTTTGGAGATACGCAGTATTTT,CASSLGTSGGFGDTQYF,TRBV5-6,TRBJ2-3,TRBD2,few
TGTGCCAGCAGTCCGCCGGACACGGCGCATAGCACTGAAGCTTTCTTT,CASSPPDTAHSTEAFF,TRBV6-1,TRBJ1-1,-,-
TGTGCCAGCAGGCCAACCGACAGGGGGCAAAAAGGGGCCCCTACTGAAGCTTTCTTT,CASRPTDRGQKGAPTEAFF,TRBV4-2,TRBJ1-1,TRBD1,few
TGTGCCAGCAGTCGACAGGGGATAAGCAATCAGCCCCAGCATTTT,CASSRQGISNQPQHF,TRBV6-2/TRBV6-3,TRBJ1-5,TRBD1,-
TGCGCCAGCAGCTTGGACTGGGGGCTAAGGCTCACCTTC,CASSLDWGLRLTF,TRBV5-1,TRBJ1-2,-,-
TGTGCCAGCAGCCAAGTCCCTCGGCTACAAGAGACCCAGTACTTC,CASSQVPRLQETQYF,TRBV4-2,TRBJ2-5,-,few
TGTGCCAGCAGGCCTCAGGGGGGGGAAGCCGAGCAGTACTTC,CASRPQGGEAEQYF,TRBV5-6,TRBJ2-7,-,once
TGTGCCACCAGTCATAGACTTTCTCCCAACAATGAGCAGTTCTTC,CATSHRLSPNNEQFF,TRBV24-1,TRBJ2-1,-,-
TGCAGCGCCATGGACCGACTAGAAGAGACCCAGTACTTC,CSAMDRLEETQYF,TRBV29-1,TRBJ2-5,-,-
TGTGCCAGCAGTTACTTACAGGCTGCGAACACCGGGGAGCTGTTTTTT,CASSYLQAANTGELFF,TRBV6-5,TRBJ2-2,-,-
TGTGCCAGCAGTTCCGGGACACCCGACTATGGCTACACCTTC,CASSSGTPDYGYTF,TRBV12-3/TRBV12-4,TRBJ1-2,-,few
TGCGCCAGCAGCTCTGCCGGGACCGGGGAGACCCAGTACTTC,CASSSAGTGETQYF,TRBV5-1,TRBJ2-5,-,-
TGTGCCATCAGCGGACTAGGAATGGTGTACTTC,CAISGLGMVYF,TRBV10-3,TRBJ2-7,TRBD2,-
TGTGCCAGCAGCCAAGGCTCAGGCATAAGGCAGCCCCAGCATTTT,CASSQGSGIRQPQHF,TRBV4-2,TRBJ1-5,-,few
TGTGCCAGCAGCTACTGGGCCAACACCGGGGAGCTGTTTTTT,CASSYWANTGELFF,TRBV11-2,TRBJ2-2,-,-
TGTGCCAGCAGCTACCGACAGGGCACAGCTTTCTTT,CASSYRQGTAFF,TRBV7-2,TRBJ1-1,TRBD1,-
TGTGCCAGCAGTATCGGACTGCCCCGTCAAGATACGCAGTATTTT,CASSIGLPRQDTQYF,TRBV12-3/TRBV12-4,TRBJ2-3,-,-
TGTGCCAGCAGCGTAGAGTGGGGGGGCCCCAATGAGCAGTTCTTC,CASSVEWGGPNEQFF,TRBV9,TRBJ2-1,-,-
TGTGCCAGCAGCTTAGACCTTGCAACTAATGAAAAACTGTTTTTT,CASSLDLATNEKLFF,TRBV11-2,TRBJ1-4,-,few
TGTGCCAGCAGTCGACTAGCGGGGGGCCGATTCCCGAGCTCCTACGAGCAGTACTTC,CASSRLAGGRFPSSYEQYF,TRBV6-4,TRBJ2-7,TRBD2,-
TGTGCCAGCAGTGCCGGAGCGGTGGGGGACGAGCAGTACTTC,CASSAGAVGDEQYF,TRBV2,TRBJ2-7,-,-
TGCAGTGCAGGGACTAGCGCAGACTACGAGCAGTACTTC,CSAGTSADYEQYF,TRBV20-1,TRBJ2-7,TRBD2,few
TGCAGTGCTGGGACTAGCGGGGGACCCGCCCAGCAGTACTTC,CSAGTSGGPAQQYF,TRBV20-1,TRBJ2-7,TRBD2,few
TGTGCCAGCAGCTTCCAGGGTCAGGGCGGGGAGCTGTTTTTT,CASSFQGQGGELFF,TRBV7-8,TRBJ2-2,-,few
TGTGCCAGCAGTTATAATTATGGATGGGCCGGCTATGGCTACACCTTC,CASSYNYGWAGYGYTF,TRBV12-3/TRBV12-4,TRBJ1-2,-,-
TGTGCCAGCAGAGGACAGGATGCTCTCTCTGGGGCCAACGTCCTGACTTTC,CASRGQDALSGANVLTF,TRBV12-3/TRBV12-4,TRBJ2-6,TRBD1,few
TGTGCCAGCAGCCCCTACCCTCAGACTAGCAGGGTAGAGACCCAGTACTTC,CASSPYPQTSRVETQYF,TRBV3-1,TRBJ2-5,TRBD2,-
TGTGCCAGCAGTTACTCGGGGCTCTGGGACAGTCAGTACTTC,CASSYSGLWDSQYF,TRBV6-2/TRBV6-3,TRBJ2-4,TRBD1,-
TGTGCCAGCAGCCGCGCTAGCGGAACACACAATGAGCAGTTCTTC,CASSRASGTHNEQFF,TRBV7-2,TRBJ2-1,TRBD2,many
TGTGCCAGCAGCGTACCACAGGGGGCCGCCGGGGAGCTGTTTTTT,CASSVPQGAAGELFF,TRBV5-5,TRBJ2-2,TRBD1,-
TGTGCCAGCAGCCGAAGCGAGGGGGCGAATGAGCAGTTCTTC,CASSRSEGANEQFF,TRBV7-3,TRBJ2-1,TRBD1,-
TGTGCCAGCAGTGTACTAAGATCCCTGGAGACCCAGTACTTC,CASSVLRSLETQYF,TRBV6-5,TRBJ2-5,-,-
TGCAGTGCCCCGGGACAGCTCTCCTACGAGCAGTACTTC,CSAPGQLSYEQYF,TRBV20-1,TRBJ2-7,TRBD1,many
TGTGCCAGCAGCACCCCTAGCGGGGGAAATACGCAGTATTTT,CASSTPSGGNTQYF,TRBV5-6,TRBJ2-3,TRBD2,few
TGTGCCATCAAGCCTAGCGGGGCCTCCTACAATGAGCAGTTCTTC,CAIKPSGASYNEQFF,TRBV10-3,TRBJ2-1,TRBD2,once
TGCGCCAGCAGCCCCTGGACCCGGAACATTCAGTACTTC,CASSPWTRNIQYF,TRBV5-1,TRBJ2-4,-,-
TGTGCCAGCAGCTTGCGAGACCGTAGATGGGGCGGGGAGCTGTTTTTT,CASSLRDRRWGGELFF,TRBV7-4,TRBJ2-2,-,-
TGCGCCAGCAGCCAAGGTCCGGGACAGGGTCCCTACGAGCAGTACTTC,CASSQGPGQGPYEQYF,TRBV4-1,TRBJ2-7,TRBD1,-
TGCGCCAGCAGCTTTACCCAGGGCCGGTACGAGCAGTACTTC,CASSFTQGRYEQYF,TRBV5-1,TRBJ2-7,-,-
TGTGCCAGCAGCCCGATAGCCGGGGGGGTTCAAGAGACCCAGTACTTC,CASSPIAGGVQETQYF,TRBV4-2,TRBJ2-5,TRBD2,few
TGTGCCAGCAGTTCACTCAGGGGGATGGAGAACATTCAGTACTTC,CASSSLRGMENIQYF,TRBV28,TRBJ2-4,TRBD1,few
TGTGCCAGCAGCATGAGCGGGGCCCGACTACTCACAGATACGCAGTATTTT,CASSMSGARLLTDTQYF,TRBV7-2,TRBJ2-3,TRBD2,once
TGTGCCACCAGCGGGGGACACCGTAATGAAAAACTGTTTTTT,CATSGGHRNEKLFF,TRBV15,TRBJ1-4,-,few
TGTGCCAGCACCGTAGGTGGGGGGTGGAATGAGCAGTTCTTC,CASTVGGGWNEQFF,TRBV12-3/TRBV12-4,TRBJ2-1,-,once
TGTGCCAGCAGTCGGCCGAATTCACCCCTCCACTTT,CASSRPNSPLHF,TRBV6-5,TRBJ1-6,-,-